This TCR beta chain was captured by sequencing in a study of T cells in Graves' hyperthyroidism and ophthalmopathy. General study points: Blood also showed most of the thyroid clonotypes that were expanded above 0.001. A 13 V-J signature model discriminated ophthalmopathy versus stable hyperthyroidism.

RNA transcripts yielded amplified TCR beta CDR3 regions. HTBI primers were employed in a first-round RT-PCR of the TCR CDR3. From the multiplex PCR reads, TCRdb called clonotypes with MiXCR, one entry per CDR3 protein. The profile shows around 290,000 distinct CDR3 sequences, 15% to 20% of them singletons. In the ophthalmopathy cohort, Clinical Activity Score was at least 3, NOSPECS grade at least 4, and duration under 3 months. Germline lookup yields CDR1 SNHLY and CDR2 FYNNEI. The CDR3 has 14 residues. Trimming took off 10 bases at V and 5 bases at J, with 20 bases between the two ends. This clonotype was recorded many times. What it binds is not known.

The chain carries TRBV2 and TRBJ2-5; D tentatively reads TRBD1 or TRBD2 (5 bases each). The sample comprised blood. The receptor comes from a woman aged 55-70 years with Graves' ophthalmopathy. CDR3 coding DNA: TGTGCCATCAATCAAAGGGACCTTGGCGAGACCCAGTACTTC. Amino acid sequence: CAINQRDLGETQYF.